This TCR beta chain comes out of a study of T cell changes during pregnancy in multiple sclerosis. TCRdb's table, derived via immunoSEQ multiplex PCR, lists solely in-frame clones and lacks some. Of approximately 130,000 clones in the sample, 96% are singletons; the top ten hold over 0.35%. The sequencing here drew on peripheral blood, taken after pregnancy. The TCR sequence derives from a female donor with multiple sclerosis, enrolled in a pregnancy study.

CDR3 DNA sequence: TGTGCCAGCAGCACTGGGACAGCGAGGACTGAAGCTTTCTTT. Translating gives CASSTGTARTEAFF. The V gene is TRBV11-2, the J gene TRBJ1-1; 7 bases agree with TRBD1. Germline CDR1 is SGHAT and CDR2 is FQNNGV. Trimming took 5 bases from V and 5 from J; bases not matched to a gene: 8. The CDR3 totals 14 residues.